The present T cell receptor beta chain was sequenced within a study of T cells in Graves' hyperthyroidism and ophthalmopathy. Study-level findings and limits: In validation, the model predicted ophthalmopathy. These predictions came a median roughly 7.1 months before onset. Ophthalmopathy cases were set apart from stable hyperthyroidism by a 13 V-J model.

Amplified TCR beta CDR3 regions came from RNA transcripts. The HTBI primer set served for first-round RT-PCR of the TCR CDR3. TCRdb re-analysed the multiplex PCR reads in MiXCR, keeping a single row per CDR3 protein. The sample yields roughly 570,000 distinct CDR3 sequences, 15% to 19% seen once. This clonotype occurred many times. Its specificity is unknown. The CDR3 extends over 16 amino acids. The germline V and J ends were trimmed by 2 bases and 8 bases, with 22 bases remaining between them. Per the germline V gene, CDR1 is SGHTA and CDR2 is FQGNSA. V and J are TRBV7-2 and TRBJ2-7; tentatively, D is TRBD2 (5 bases). This clonotype originated in a woman in her twenties or thirties with Graves' hyperthyroidism. The sample comprised blood. In DNA form, the CDR3 reads TGTGCCAGCAGCTTACTAGGACTCCGCGTTCCCGCCCAGCAGTACTTC. As protein: CASSLLGLRVPAQQYF.